The 14 T cell receptor beta chains presented below share a single source sample, sequenced in a study of cytomegalovirus exposure and HLA in healthy donors. The PCR was carried out with 60 Vbeta primers and 13 Jbeta primers. Only in-frame clones appear in the TCRdb table, and some are missing; sequencing was by immunoSEQ multiplex PCR. The sample lists around 180,000 clones, roughly 84% occurring once. Sequenced material: PBMCs. The receptors derive from a boy between 10 and 17 years old in good health and CMV-seronegative.

The chain couples TRBV7-2 to TRBJ1-2; D gene uncertain. The CDR3 totals 14 residues. The germline V gene has CDR1 SGHTA and CDR2 FQGNSA. V lost 1 base and J 3 bases, leaving 9 bases between the germline ends. The CDR3 bases are TGTGCCAGCAGCTTAGATCCCGGTTACTATGGCTACACCTTC. This translates into CASSLDPGYYGYTF.

The chain combines TRBV5-6 with TRBJ2-1, with TRBD2 identical over 10 bases. V gave up 2 bases and J gave up 6 bases; unmatched junction bases: 8. Germline CDR1 and CDR2: SGHDT and YYEEEE. The CDR3 totals 16 residues. CDR3 DNA: TGTGCCAGCAGCTTCGGGCGCCGGACTAGCGGCAATGAGCAGTTCTTC. Its translation: CASSFGRRTSGNEQFF.

For this clone: At the DNA level, this CDR3 is encoded by other sequences in the same sample as well. The gene calls are TRBV7-6 and TRBJ1-1, with D maybe TRBD1 (5 bases). CDR1 and CDR2 from the germline V gene are SGHVS and FNYEAQ. The CDR3 covers 13 residues. V lost 1 base, J lost 4 bases, and 7 bases lay in between. CDR3 bases: TGTGCCAGCAGCTTAGGGGGGGGCACTGAAGCTTTCTTT. Translation: CASSLGGGTEAFF.

The chain couples TRBV28 to TRBJ2-1; D not certain. Trimming stripped 7 bases from V and 2 bases from J, with 12 bases between. Germline loops: CDR1 MDHEN, CDR2 SYDVKM. The CDR3 loop spans 14 amino acids. The CDR3 loop reads CASNRAWTYNEQFF. The CDR3, as DNA: TGTGCCAGCAATCGAGCGTGGACCTACAATGAGCAGTTCTTC.

Only a few counts were recorded for this clone. The chain links TRBV7-6 to TRBJ1-1, with a tentative D call TRBD1 (6 bases). Trimming stripped 5 bases from V and 7 bases from J, with 20 bases between. The CDR3 runs 15 residues. Per the germline V gene, CDR1 is SGHVS and CDR2 is FNYEAQ. CDR3 nucleotides: TGTGCCAGCAGCAGCAGGGGCCTACCACCAAATGAAGCTTTCTTT. Protein product: CASSSRGLPPNEAFF.

Here the CDR3 reads CASRVAGTSYEQYF. The CDR3, as DNA: TGTGCCAGTAGAGTAGCGGGAACCTCCTACGAGCAGTACTTC. The chain joins TRBV19 to TRBJ2-5, with 8 nucleotides matching TRBD2. The J call may not be correct, given that the DNA end is closer to TRBJ2-7. CDR1 is LNHDA, CDR2 SQIVND, per germline (reference sequence). CDR3 length: 14 amino acids.

The chain combines TRBV19 with TRBJ1-2; 7 bases agree with TRBD1. J lost 1 base, V lost 1 base, and 9 bases had no gene match. The CDR3 is 17 residues long. Germline CDR1 reads LNHDA; CDR2 reads SQIVND (reference sequence). The CDR3: CASSIGEGDRLNYGYTF. Here the CDR3 DNA reads TGTGCCAGTAGTATAGGAGAAGGGGACAGACTTAACTATGGCTACACCTTC.

V and J are TRBV5-1 and TRBJ2-7, with D possibly being TRBD1 (6 bases). The CDR3 totals 14 residues. V was shortened by 4 bases and J by 2 bases, with 13 bases between the two germline ends. CDR1 is SGHRS, CDR2 YFSETQ, per germline. The CDR3 reads CASSGPGGPYEQYF. The CDR3 DNA follows: TGCGCCAGCAGCGGACCTGGGGGCCCCTACGAGCAGTACTTC.

This sequence joins TRBV28 and TRBJ2-7; the D gene is possibly TRBD1 (6 bases). The V and J ends lost 9 bases and 4 bases respectively, with 22 bases between them. Per germline, CDR1 MDHEN and CDR2 SYDVKM. CDR3 length: 15 amino acids. The DNA for the CDR3 is TGTGCCAGTAGAGCCTCAGGGGTTCAAGGTTACGAGCAGTACTTC. Protein: CASRASGVQGYEQYF.

The chain couples TRBV15 to TRBJ1-3, with D possibly TRBD1 on 5 matching bases. This CDR3 comprises 14 residues. Between the trimmed V and J ends, which lost 4 bases and 0 bases, there was a span of 7 bases. From germline, CDR1 is LNHNV and CDR2 YYDKDF (reference sequence). In DNA form, the CDR3 reads TGTGCCACCAGCAAGACAGACTCTGGAAACACCATATATTTT. Translating gives CATSKTDSGNTIYF.

CDR3 in amino acids: CSVGIRGDPAYEQYF. In DNA, the CDR3 is TGCAGCGTTGGTATCAGGGGCGACCCGGCCTACGAGCAGTACTTC. J is TRBJ2-7 and V is TRBV29-1; tentatively, D is TRBD1 (6 bases). V lost 4 bases, J lost 2 bases, and 18 bases lay in between. The CDR3 has 15 amino acids. Germline V lookup: CDR1 SQVTM, CDR2 ANQGSEA.

This sequence joins TRBV19 and TRBJ2-4, with a tentative D call TRBD2 (6 bases). This CDR3 region has 14 residues. Trimming pared 4 bases from V and 3 bases from J, leaving 10 bases between. CDR1 and CDR2 (germline): LNHDA, SQIVND (reference sequence). CDR3 in DNA: TGTGCCAGTAGTACGGGACTTGACAAAAACATTCAGTACTTC. It yields the protein CASSTGLDKNIQYF.

V usage is TRBV9 and J usage is TRBJ2-2, with a weak D call TRBD2 (7 bases). The V gene's germline CDR1 is SGDLS and CDR2 YYNGEE. V was clipped by 3 bases and J by 6 bases, with 12 bases between them. This CDR3 comprises 14 residues. In nucleotides, the CDR3 is TGTGCCAGCAGCGACGGGGGGCCGGCCGGGGAGCTGTTTTTT. Translating gives CASSDGGPAGELFF. Supplemented by reference TRBV9 and TRBJ2-2, the full variable domain reads DSGVTQTPKHLITATGQRVTLRCSPRSGDLSVYWYQQSLDQGLQFLIQYYNGEERAKGNILERFSAQQFPDLHSELNLSSLELGDSALYFCASSDGGPAGELFFGEGSRLTVL.

This clone was observed a handful of times. V is TRBV10-1 and J is TRBJ2-3; D is possibly TRBD1 (5 bases). The V and J ends lost 4 bases and 2 bases respectively, with 10 bases between them. Per germline, CDR1 WNHNN and CDR2 SYGVQD (reference sequence). The CDR3 sequence is 14 residues long. This CDR3 reads CASSGGHATDTQYF. As DNA, the CDR3 is TGCGCCAGCAGTGGAGGACACGCCACAGATACGCAGTATTTT.